The 10 T cell receptor beta chains presented below share a single source sample, sequenced in a study of T cell repertoires in cytomegalovirus infection. TCRdb recomputed calls from the reads with MiXCR, one row per CDR3 protein. The table lists under 850,000 distinct CDR3 sequences, under 40% of them singletons. What was sequenced was PBMCs. All receptors derive from a human donor in good health (CMV status not recorded). Some clones in this sample may be carry-over from other donors' samples.

CDR3 protein: CASSLFRGDEQFF. The CDR3 DNA follows: TGCGCCAGCAGCTTGTTCAGGGGCGATGAGCAGTTCTTC. The chain recombines TRBV5-1 with TRBJ2-1; D is possibly TRBD1 (6 bases). In germline, CDR1 is SGHRS, CDR2 YFSETQ. This CDR3 contains 13 residues. V was trimmed by 1 base and J by 8 bases, leaving 10 bases between them. The variable domain in full, completed from reference TRBV5-1 and TRBJ2-1, reads KAGVTQTPRYLIKTRGQQVTLSCSPISGHRSVSWYQQTPGQGLQFLFEYFSETQRNKGNFPGRFSGRQFSNSRSEMNVSTLELGDSALYLCASSLFRGDEQFFGPGTRLTVL.

The V gene is TRBV6-5, the J gene TRBJ2-1; 8 positions agree with TRBD2. With V trimmed by 4 bases and J by 9 bases, 11 bases remained unmatched. Germline V gene sequence: CDR1 MNHEY, CDR2 SVGAGI. The CDR3 length is 15 residues. The CDR3, as DNA: TGTGCCAGCAGTTTCCGGGAGGGCCGCTACGGTGAGCAGTTCTTC. As protein: CASSFREGRYGEQFF.

With respect to this clonotype: This likely comes from a read error, as the CDR3 has no conserved phenylalanine or tryptophan at its end. This chain links TRBV6-6 with TRBJ2-7; maybe TRBD2 (6 bases). CDR1 and CDR2 from the germline V gene are MNHNY and SVGAGI (reference sequence). The V gene lost 2 bases and the J gene lost 3 bases, with 26 bases spanning the gap. The length of the CDR3 is 19 residues. CDR3 amino acids: CASSYPRLETPSGVYEQYL. Written as DNA, the CDR3 is TGTGCCAGCAGTTACCCCAGGCTAGAGACGCCCTCGGGGGTCTACGAGCAGTACTTA.

With regard to this clonotype: Since a much larger clone is just one base distant, this may be a read error. The rearrangement links TRBV12-3 or TRBV12-4 to TRBJ2-6; 10 bases map to TRBD1. This CDR3 comprises 17 residues. The CDR3 nucleotides read TGTGCCAGCAGTTGGGACAGGGGAGGGTCTGGGGACAACGTCCTGACTTTC. It translates to CASSWDRGGSGDNVLTF.

The V call is TRBV5-1, the J call TRBJ1-5, with D perhaps TRBD1 (6 bases). The germline V and J ends were trimmed by 4 bases and 4 bases, with 15 bases remaining between them. Germline V gene data show CDR1 as SGHRS and CDR2 as YFSETQ. The CDR3 length is 15 residues. In DNA, the CDR3 is TGCGCCAGCAGCGCACAGGGAAGGGGAAATCAGCCCCAGCATTTT. It translates to CASSAQGRGNQPQHF.

About this clonotype itself: A junction boundary mismatches the germline segment, possibly from a read error. CDR3 nucleotides: TGTGCCAGCAGCTCCAAGTTGGGGGGTACCGGGGAGCGGTTGTTT. Its translation is CASSSKLGGTGERLF. This chain connects TRBV7-2 to TRBJ2-2; a possible D gene is TRBD2 (6 bases). Germline-derived CDR1 and CDR2 are SGHTA and FQGNSA. This CDR3 comprises 15 residues.

In this sample, this clonotype turned up many times. CDR3 region: CASSLPGRNTEAFF. DNA of the CDR3: TGTGCCAGCAGCTTACCAGGACGGAACACTGAAGCTTTCTTT. The chain has TRBV7-2 and TRBJ1-1; no clear D gene. Between the trimmed V and J ends, which lost 2 bases and 1 base, there was a span of 8 bases. Germline loops: CDR1 SGHTA, CDR2 FQGNSA. The CDR3 contains 14 residues.

The chain links TRBV6-5 to TRBJ2-7; D perhaps matches TRBD2 (5 bases). Germline assignment: CDR1 MNHEY and CDR2 SVGAGI. With 4 bases removed from V and 4 bases from J, the gap between germline ends came to 11 bases. The CDR3 loop spans 13 amino acids. The DNA for the CDR3 is TGTGCCAGCAGTTCCTCGGGGAAATACGAGCAGTACTTC. Its translation: CASSSSGKYEQYF.

The sample holds many counts of this clonotype. This chain connects TRBV7-2 to TRBJ2-3; D not resolved. The V gene's germline CDR1 is SGHTA and CDR2 FQGNSA. The CDR3 sequence is 15 residues long. V was pared by 1 base and J by 3 bases, with 11 bases between. The CDR3 nucleotides read TGTGCCAGCAGCTTAGGCTCTGGGCCTACAGATACGCAGTATTTT. This gives the protein CASSLGSGPTDTQYF.

The gene calls are TRBV28 and TRBJ1-2; D not certain. The CDR3 has 15 residues. Germline assignment: CDR1 MDHEN and CDR2 SYDVKM. The V and J ends lost 4 bases and 7 bases respectively, with 19 bases between them. CDR3 sequence (DNA): TGTGCCAGCAGTTCAAATGCGGGGTTCGGGATTGGCTACACCTTC. Translation gives CASSSNAGFGIGYTF.